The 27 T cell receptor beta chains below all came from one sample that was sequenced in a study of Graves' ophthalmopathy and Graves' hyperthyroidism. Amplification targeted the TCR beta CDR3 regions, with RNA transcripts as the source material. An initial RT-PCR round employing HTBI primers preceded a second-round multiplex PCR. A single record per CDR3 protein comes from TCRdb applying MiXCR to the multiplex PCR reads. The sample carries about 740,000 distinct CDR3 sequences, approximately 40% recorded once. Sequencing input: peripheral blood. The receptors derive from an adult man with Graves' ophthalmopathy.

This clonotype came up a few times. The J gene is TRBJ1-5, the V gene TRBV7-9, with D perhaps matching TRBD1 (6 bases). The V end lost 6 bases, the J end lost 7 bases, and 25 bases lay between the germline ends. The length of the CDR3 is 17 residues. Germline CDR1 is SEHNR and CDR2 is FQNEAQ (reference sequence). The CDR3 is CASSFGTSGGAGQPQHF. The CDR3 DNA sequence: TGTGCCAGCAGTTTCGGGACTAGCGGGGGGGCGGGCCAGCCCCAGCATTTT.

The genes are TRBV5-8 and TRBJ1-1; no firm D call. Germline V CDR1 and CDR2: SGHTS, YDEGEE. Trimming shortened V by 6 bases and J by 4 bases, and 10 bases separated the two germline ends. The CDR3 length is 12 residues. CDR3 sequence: CASTSSGTEAFF. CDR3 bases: TGTGCCAGCACGTCGTCGGGCACTGAAGCTTTCTTT.

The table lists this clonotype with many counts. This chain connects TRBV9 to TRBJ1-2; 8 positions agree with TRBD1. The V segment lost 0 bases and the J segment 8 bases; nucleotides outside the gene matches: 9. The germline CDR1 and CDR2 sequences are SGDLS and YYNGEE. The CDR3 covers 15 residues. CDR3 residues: CASSVASGQGTGYTF. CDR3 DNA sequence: TGTGCCAGCAGCGTAGCTTCCGGACAGGGCACCGGCTACACCTTC. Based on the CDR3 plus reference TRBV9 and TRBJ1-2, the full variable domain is DSGVTQTPKHLITATGQRVTLRCSPRSGDLSVYWYQQSLDQGLQFLIQYYNGEERAKGNILERFSAQQFPDLHSELNLSSLELGDSALYFCASSVASGQGTGYTFGSGTRLTVV.

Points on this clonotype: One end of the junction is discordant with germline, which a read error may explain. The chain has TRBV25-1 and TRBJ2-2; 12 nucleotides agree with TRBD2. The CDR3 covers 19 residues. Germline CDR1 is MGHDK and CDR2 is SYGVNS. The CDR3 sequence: CASSPTRRLAGDVYGELLF. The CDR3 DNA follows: TGTGCCAGCAGCCCGACTCGTCGACTAGCGGGAGATGTTTACGGGGAGCTGCTTTTT.

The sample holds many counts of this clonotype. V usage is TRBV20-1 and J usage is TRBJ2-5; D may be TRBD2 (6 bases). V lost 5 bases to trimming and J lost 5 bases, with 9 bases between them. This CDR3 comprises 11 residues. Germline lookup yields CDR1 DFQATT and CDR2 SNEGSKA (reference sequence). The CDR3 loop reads CSAGLAETQYF. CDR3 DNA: TGCAGTGCTGGCCTAGCGGAGACCCAGTACTTC.

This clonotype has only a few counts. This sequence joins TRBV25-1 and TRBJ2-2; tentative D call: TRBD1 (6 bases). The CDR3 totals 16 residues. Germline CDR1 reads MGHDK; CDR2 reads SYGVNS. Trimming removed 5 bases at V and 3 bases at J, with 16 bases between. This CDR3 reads CASSFLLGADTGELFF. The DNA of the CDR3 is TGTGCCAGCAGTTTCTTACTGGGGGCTGACACCGGGGAGCTGTTTTTT.

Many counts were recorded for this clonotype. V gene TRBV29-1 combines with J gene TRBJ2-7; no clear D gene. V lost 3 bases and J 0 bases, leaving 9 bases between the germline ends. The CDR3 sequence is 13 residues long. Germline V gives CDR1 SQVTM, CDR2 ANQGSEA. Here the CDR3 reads CSVEAASSYEQYF. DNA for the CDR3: TGCAGCGTTGAGGCGGCCAGCTCCTACGAGCAGTACTTC.

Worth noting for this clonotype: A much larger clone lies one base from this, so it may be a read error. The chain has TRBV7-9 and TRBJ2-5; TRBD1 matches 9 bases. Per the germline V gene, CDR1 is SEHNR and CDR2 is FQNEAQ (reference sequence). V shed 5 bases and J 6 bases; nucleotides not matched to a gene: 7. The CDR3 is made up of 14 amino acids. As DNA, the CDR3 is TGTGCCAGCAGCACCGGGACAGGGCGGAAGACCCAGTACTTC. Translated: CASSTGTGRKTQYF.

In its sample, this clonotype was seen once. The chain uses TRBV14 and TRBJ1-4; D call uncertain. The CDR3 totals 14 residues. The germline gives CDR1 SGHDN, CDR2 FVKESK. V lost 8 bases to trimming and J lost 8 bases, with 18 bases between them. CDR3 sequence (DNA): TGTGCCAGCTCACCTTCCCGGAGTCAAGAAAAACTGTTTTTT. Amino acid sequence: CASSPSRSQEKLFF.

This chain's CDR3 is CASSQGPATGGAWTEAFF. CDR3 bases: TGTGCCAGCAGCCAAGGACCCGCGACAGGGGGCGCATGGACTGAAGCTTTCTTT. V usage is TRBV7-2 and J usage is TRBJ1-1; 10 bases match TRBD1. CDR1 is SGHTA and CDR2 is FQGNSA in the germline V gene. With V trimmed by 5 bases and J by 5 bases, 17 bases remained unmatched. The CDR3 consists of 18 residues.

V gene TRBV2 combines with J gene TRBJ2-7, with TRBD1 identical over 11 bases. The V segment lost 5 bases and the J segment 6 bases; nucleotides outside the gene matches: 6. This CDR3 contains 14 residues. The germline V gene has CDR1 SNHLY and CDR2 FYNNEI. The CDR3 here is CASSFTGTGGEQYF. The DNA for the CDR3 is TGTGCCAGCAGTTTCACCGGGACAGGGGGCGAGCAGTACTTC.

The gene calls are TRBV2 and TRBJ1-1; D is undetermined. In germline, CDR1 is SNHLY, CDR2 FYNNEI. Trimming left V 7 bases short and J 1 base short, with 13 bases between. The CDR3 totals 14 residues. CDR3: CASIGRRANTEAFF. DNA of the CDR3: TGTGCCAGCATCGGACGGCGGGCGAACACTGAAGCTTTCTTT.

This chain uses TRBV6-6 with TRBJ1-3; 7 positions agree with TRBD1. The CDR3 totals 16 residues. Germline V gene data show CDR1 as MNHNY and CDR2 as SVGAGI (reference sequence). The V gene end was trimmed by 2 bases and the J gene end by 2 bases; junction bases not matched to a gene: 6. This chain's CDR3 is CASSYPPDRAGNTIYF. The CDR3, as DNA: TGTGCCAGCAGTTACCCCCCTGACAGGGCTGGAAACACCATATATTTT.

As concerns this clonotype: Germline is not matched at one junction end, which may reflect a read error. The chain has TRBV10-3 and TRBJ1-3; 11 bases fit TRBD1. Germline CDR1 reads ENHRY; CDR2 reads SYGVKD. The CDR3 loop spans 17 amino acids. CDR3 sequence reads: CASSSGTGGAAGNTIYF. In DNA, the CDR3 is TGTGCCAGCAGTTCCGGGACAGGGGGTGCGGCTGGAAACACCATATATTTT.

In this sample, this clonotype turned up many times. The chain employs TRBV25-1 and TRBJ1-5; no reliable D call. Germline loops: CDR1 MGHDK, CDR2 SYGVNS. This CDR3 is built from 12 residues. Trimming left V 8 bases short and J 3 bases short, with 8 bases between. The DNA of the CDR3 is TGTGCCAGCCCAAGGCACAATCAGCCCCAGCATTTT. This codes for CASPRHNQPQHF.

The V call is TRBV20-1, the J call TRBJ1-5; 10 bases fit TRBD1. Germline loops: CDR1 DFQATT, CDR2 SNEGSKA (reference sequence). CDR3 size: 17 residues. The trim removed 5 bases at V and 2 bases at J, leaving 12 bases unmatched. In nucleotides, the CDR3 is TGCAGTGCTCGAAAAACCTCCGGGACAGGGGGCAATCAGCCCCAGCATTTT. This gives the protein CSARKTSGTGGNQPQHF.

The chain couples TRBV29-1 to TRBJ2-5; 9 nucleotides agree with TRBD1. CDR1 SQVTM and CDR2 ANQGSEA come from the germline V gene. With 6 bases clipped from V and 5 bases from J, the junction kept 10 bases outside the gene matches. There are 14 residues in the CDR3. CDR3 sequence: CSVTGQGQWETQYF. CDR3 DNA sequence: TGCAGCGTAACCGGACAGGGGCAGTGGGAGACCCAGTACTTC.

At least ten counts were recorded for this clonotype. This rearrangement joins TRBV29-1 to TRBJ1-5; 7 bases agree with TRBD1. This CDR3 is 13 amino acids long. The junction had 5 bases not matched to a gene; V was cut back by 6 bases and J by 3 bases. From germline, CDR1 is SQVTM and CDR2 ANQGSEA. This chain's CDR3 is CSVATGVNQPQHF. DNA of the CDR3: TGCAGCGTCGCAACAGGGGTCAATCAGCCCCAGCATTTT.

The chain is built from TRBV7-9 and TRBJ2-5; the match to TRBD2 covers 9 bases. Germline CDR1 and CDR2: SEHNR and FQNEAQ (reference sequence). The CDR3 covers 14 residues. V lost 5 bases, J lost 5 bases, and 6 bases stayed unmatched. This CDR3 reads CASSVQREAETQYF. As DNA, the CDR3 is TGTGCCAGCAGCGTACAGCGGGAGGCGGAGACCCAGTACTTC.

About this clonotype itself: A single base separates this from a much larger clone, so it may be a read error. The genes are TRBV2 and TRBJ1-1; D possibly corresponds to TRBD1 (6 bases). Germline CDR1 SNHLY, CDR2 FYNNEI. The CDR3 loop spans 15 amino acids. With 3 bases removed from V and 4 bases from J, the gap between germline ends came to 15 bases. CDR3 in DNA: TGTGCCAGCAGTGACGCCAGGGGTTATAGCACTGAAGCTTTCTTT. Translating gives CASSDARGYSTEAFF.

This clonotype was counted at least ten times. As DNA, the CDR3 is TGTGCCATCGGGGACAGGGCAGATGTCGAGCAGTACTTC. It is translated as CAIGDRADVEQYF. V gene TRBV10-3 combines with J gene TRBJ2-7; 9 bases match TRBD1. V shed 8 bases and J 6 bases; nucleotides not matched to a gene: 8. CDR1 and CDR2 from the germline V gene are ENHRY and SYGVKD. This CDR3 has 13 residues.

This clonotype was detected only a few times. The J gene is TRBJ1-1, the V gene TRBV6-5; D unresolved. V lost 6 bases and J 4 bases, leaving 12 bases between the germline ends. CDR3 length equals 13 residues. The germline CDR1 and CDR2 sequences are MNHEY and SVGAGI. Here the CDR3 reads CASSSDVGTEAFF. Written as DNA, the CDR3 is TGTGCCAGCAGCTCGGACGTAGGCACTGAAGCTTTCTTT.

CDR3 region: CAWSPTQGRDTGELFF. The CDR3 bases are TGTGCCTGGAGTCCTACCCAGGGGCGTGACACCGGGGAGCTGTTTTTT. The V call is TRBV25-1, the J call TRBJ2-2; D possibly corresponds to TRBD1 (6 bases). The CDR3 spans 16 residues. Trimming took off 11 bases at V and 3 bases at J, with 22 bases between the two ends. Per germline, CDR1 MGHDK and CDR2 SYGVNS.

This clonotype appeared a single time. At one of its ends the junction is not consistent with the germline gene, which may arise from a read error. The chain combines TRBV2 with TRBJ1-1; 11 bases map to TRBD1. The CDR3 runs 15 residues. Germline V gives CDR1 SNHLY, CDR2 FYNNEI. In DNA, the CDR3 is TGTGCCAGCAGCCCGGGGACAGGGGGTGTCACTAAAGCTTTCTTT. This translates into CASSPGTGGVTKAFF.

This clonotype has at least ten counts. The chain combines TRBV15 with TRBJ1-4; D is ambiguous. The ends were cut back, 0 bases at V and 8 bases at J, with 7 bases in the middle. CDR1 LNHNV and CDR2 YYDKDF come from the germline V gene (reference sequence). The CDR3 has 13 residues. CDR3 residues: CATSREMAEKLFF. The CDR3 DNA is TGTGCCACCAGCAGAGAGATGGCAGAAAAACTGTTTTTT.

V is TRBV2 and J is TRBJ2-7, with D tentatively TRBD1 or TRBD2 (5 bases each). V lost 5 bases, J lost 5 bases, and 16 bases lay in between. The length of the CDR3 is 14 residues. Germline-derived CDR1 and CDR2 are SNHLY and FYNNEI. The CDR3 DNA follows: TGTGCCAGCAGTCACCCTGGGACGGCCAACGAGCAGTACTTC. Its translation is CASSHPGTANEQYF.

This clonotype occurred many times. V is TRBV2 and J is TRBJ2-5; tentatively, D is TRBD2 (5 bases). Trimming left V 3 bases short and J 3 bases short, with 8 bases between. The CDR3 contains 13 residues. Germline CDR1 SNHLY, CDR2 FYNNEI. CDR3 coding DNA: TGTGCCAGCAGTGACGGGCGGGAAGAGACCCAGTACTTC. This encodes CASSDGREETQYF.